This T cell receptor (beta chain) was observed in a study of control samples from healthy donors and cancer patients (TCRdb year 2020). From the germline V gene, CDR1 is SGHRS and CDR2 is YFSETQ. For this chain, trimming is 3 bases at the V end and 7 bases at the J end, and the number of junction bases without a gene match is 8. From cysteine to phenylalanine, the CDR3 is 14 amino acids long. The CDR3 DNA has 42 bases and is translated from base 1. With regard to this clone: Its antigen specificity is not known. No per-base quality is available; no much larger clone lies one base away.

The method was the immunoSEQ multiplex PCR assay. TCRdb carries this immuneACCESS record with in-frame sequences only. Its versions omit some clonotypes, under half of them owing to an unresolved V gene in the studies checked, with the rest unexplained. The sample table lists 230,000 or so clones, about 94% of them with a count of one. In total, the top ten clones hold more than 1.3% of the sample. The clonotype was recovered from a middle-aged man in good health. The sequence joins TRBV5-1 to TRBJ2-7; 9 middle bases align to TRBD1. Specimen: blood. The CDR3 here reads CASSWGQGDIEQYF. The DNA sequence is as follows: TGCGCCAGCAGCTGGGGACAGGGAGACATTGAGCAGTACTTC.